This T cell receptor (beta chain) was sequenced during a study of T cell responses to AZD1222 COVID-19 vaccine. This clone was picked up a small number of times. Its antigen remains unknown. The junction had 18 bases not matched to a gene; V was cut back by 4 bases and J by 4 bases. The V gene's germline CDR1 is SGHTA and CDR2 FQGTGA. This CDR3 is 18 amino acids long. General study findings and limits: The donor group comprised mostly white British people and more females; the analysis possibly underestimated clonal diversity.

Measured with immunoSEQ multiplex PCR; TCRdb has only the in-frame clones, and not every one. The sample has about 28,000 clones, just under 80% seen once. This rearrangement joins TRBV7-3 to TRBJ2-7; TRBD1 aligns across 8 bases. This specimen consisted of peripheral blood, obtained on day 0 of AZD1222 vaccination. The sequence came from an adult in good health. The CDR3 bases are TGTGCCAGCAGCTCCTCGGGACAGGTCTTCGGCCAAAGATACGAGCAGTACGTC. Its protein product is CASSSSGQVFGQRYEQYV.